This T cell receptor (beta chain) comes out of a study of beta chain features in type 1 diabetes. The isolated RNA, all of it, was reverse transcribed, so expressed TCRB transcripts were what got sequenced. Profiling relied on immunoSEQ multiplex PCR, and the TCRdb table lists in-frame clones only, not all of them. The sample has about 360,000 clones; roughly 12% are singletons. Naive, central memory, regulatory and stem cell-like memory cells within the CD4+ compartment were sorted using CD45RO/CCR7/CD25/CD127/CD95/CD27. The V gene lost 4 bases and the J gene lost 6 bases, with 17 bases spanning the gap. This CDR3 has 15 amino acids. Germline V CDR1 and CDR2: ENHRY, SYGVKD.

This clonotype was sampled from a man aged 18 to 35 in good health. Sequencing input: naive CD4+ T cells from blood. The chain recombines TRBV10-3 with TRBJ2-3; D may be TRBD1 (6 bases). The CDR3 sequence is CAISVRGDIADTQYF. The CDR3 DNA reads as TGTGCCATCAGTGTTAGAGGGGACATTGCCGATACGCAGTATTTT.